This entry is about one T cell receptor beta chain. The antigen is unknown. These data are taken from a study of identifying expanded T cells in peripheral blood. The V end lost 0 bases, the J end lost 5 bases, and 7 bases lay between the germline ends. The CDR3 sequence is 13 residues long. Per germline, CDR1 SQVTM and CDR2 ANQGSEA. Repertoires were generated with immunoSEQ multiplex PCR, while TCRdb's copy carries only in-frame clones and drops some. The sample shows about 85,000 clones, approximately 90% of them seen only once. Study findings and constraints: Variance in clone template counts between roughly two-week samples significantly increased with total template count across all healthy donors.

The TCR comes from a person between 18 and 70 years old in good health. The sequencing input was blood. The gene calls are TRBV29-1 and TRBJ2-2, with D perhaps TRBD1 or TRBD2 (5 bases each). The CDR3 DNA is TGCAGCGTTGAAGAGGGGACGACCGGGGAGCTGTTTTTT. Translated: CSVEEGTTGELFF.